These 17 T cell receptor beta chains came from one sample sequenced in a study of response to subunit inactivated influenza vaccine. Each CDR3 protein gets one entry after TCRdb re-called the RT-PCR reads with MiXCR. The data show 290,000 or so distinct CDR3 sequences, roughly 20% seen once. The starting material was PBMCs from blood, obtained less than 22 months after vaccination. The receptors derive from a man between 50 and 75 years old who received an inactivated influenza vaccine.

This clonotype occurred many times. This rearrangement joins TRBV6-1 to TRBJ1-5; D is undetermined. Trimming stripped 6 bases from V and 2 bases from J, with 8 bases between. CDR3 length: 13 amino acids. CDR1 MNHNS and CDR2 SASEGT come from the germline V gene. Written as DNA, the CDR3 is TGTGCCAGCAGCCCAACGGGCAATCAGCCCCAGCATTTT. Encoded protein: CASSPTGNQPQHF.

With regard to this clonotype: Because it lacks the conserved phenylalanine or tryptophan at the end, this CDR3 is likely a read error. The chain links TRBV29-1 to TRBJ2-7, with 9 positions matching TRBD1. The CDR3 consists of 12 residues. CDR1 is SQVTM, CDR2 ANQGSEA, per germline. V was clipped by 6 bases and J by 2 bases; unmatched bases: 2. The CDR3 loop is CSVGTGTYEQYI. The DNA for the CDR3 is TGCAGCGTGGGGACAGGGACCTACGAGCAGTACATC.

The rearrangement uses TRBV5-6 and TRBJ2-1, with D possibly TRBD1 on 6 matching bases. The CDR3 is 13 residues long. Germline V gene lookup returns CDR1 SGHDT and CDR2 YYEEEE. V was trimmed by 4 bases and J by 7 bases, leaving 12 bases between them. In DNA, the CDR3 is TGTGCCAGCAGCGCCGGGACATTTAATGAGCAGTTCTTC. Residues: CASSAGTFNEQFF.

V and J are TRBV6-1 and TRBJ1-1; no clear D gene. The V gene lost 8 bases and the J gene lost 0 bases, with 13 bases spanning the gap. The CDR3 totals 14 residues. Looked up from germline, CDR1 is MNHNS and CDR2 is SASEGT. The CDR3 here is CASLRTTMNTEAFF. In DNA, the CDR3 is TGTGCCAGCTTAAGAACAACTATGAACACTGAAGCTTTCTTT.

DNA of the CDR3: TGCGCCAGCAGCCGAGACCTGACAGGGCTCATGAGCCAACTGTTTTTT. Protein sequence: CASSRDLTGLMSQLFF. The rearrangement links TRBV4-1 to TRBJ1-4, with 7 bases identical to TRBD1. After removal of 4 bases from V and 12 bases from J, the junction contained 17 bases not matched to a gene. CDR3 size: 16 residues. Germline values: CDR1 MGHRA, CDR2 YSYEKL.

The rearrangement uses TRBV12-3 or TRBV12-4 and TRBJ2-5; TRBD2 aligns across 8 bases. J gave up 9 bases and V 7 bases, and 13 bases lay outside the gene matches. The CDR3 spans 14 residues. The CDR3 region is CASNFQRGPGAQYF. The DNA for the CDR3 is TGTGCCAGCAACTTTCAGCGGGGGCCAGGGGCCCAGTACTTC.

In its sample, this clonotype was seen a few times. The rearrangement links TRBV29-1 to TRBJ2-5; TRBD2 matches 11 bases. V was pared by 0 bases and J by 7 bases, with 13 bases of the junction left unmatched. CDR1 is SQVTM, CDR2 ANQGSEA, per germline. This CDR3 contains 17 residues. The CDR3 DNA is TGCAGCGTTGAAGATCCCCTGGAACTAGCGGGAGCCTGGACCCAGTACTTC. Amino acids: CSVEDPLELAGAWTQYF. The full variable domain, its missing parts supplied by reference TRBV29-1 and TRBJ2-5, is SAVISQKPSRDICQRGTSLTIQCQVDSQVTMMFWYRQQPGQSLTLIATANQGSEATYESGFVIDKFPISRPNLTFSTLTVSNMSPEDSSIYLCSVEDPLELAGAWTQYFGPGTRLLVL.

This rearrangement joins TRBV12-3 or TRBV12-4 to TRBJ2-5, with D possibly TRBD2 on 6 matching bases. The length of the CDR3 is 15 residues. V was trimmed by 6 bases and J by 9 bases, leaving 23 bases between them. CDR3 residues: CASSLGGSGRLAQYF. CDR3 sequence (DNA): TGTGCCAGCAGCCTCGGTGGTAGCGGTAGATTGGCCCAGTACTTC.

This clonotype was seen more than once but under ten times. This chain joins TRBV29-1 and TRBJ1-1, with TRBD1 as a possible D gene (5 bases). Trimming stripped 3 bases from V and 4 bases from J, with 15 bases between. The CDR3 contains 14 residues. Germline V gives CDR1 SQVTM, CDR2 ANQGSEA. CDR3 sequence: CSVESRGRITEAFF. CDR3 sequence (DNA): TGCAGCGTTGAGAGTAGGGGAAGGATCACTGAAGCTTTCTTT.

The gene calls are TRBV29-1 and TRBJ2-1, with 7 bases lining up with TRBD1. The CDR3 spans 14 residues. Germline V gives CDR1 SQVTM, CDR2 ANQGSEA. The junction had 12 bases not matched to a gene; V was cut back by 8 bases and J by 5 bases. The CDR3 reads CSMRLGQTDNEQFF. For the CDR3, the DNA is TGCAGCATGCGATTGGGACAGACAGACAATGAGCAGTTCTTC.

In this sample, this clonotype turned up a few times. The CDR3 DNA reads as TGCAGTGCACATAAACAGCCGGGTCCAGGCACTGAAGCTTTCTTT. Translated, it gives CSAHKQPGPGTEAFF. V usage is TRBV20-1 and J usage is TRBJ1-1, with D uncertain. This CDR3 is 15 amino acids long. Trimming left V 6 bases short and J 4 bases short, with 21 bases between. Germline V gene lookup returns CDR1 DFQATT and CDR2 SNEGSKA (reference sequence).

The chain uses TRBV12-3 or TRBV12-4 and TRBJ1-2, with 7 positions matching TRBD1. The V gene end was trimmed by 7 bases and the J gene end by 0 bases; junction bases not matched to a gene: 8. This CDR3 contains 15 residues. The CDR3 loop is CASNTRTGANYGYTF. As DNA, the CDR3 is TGTGCCAGCAATACAAGGACAGGAGCTAACTATGGCTACACCTTC.

This clonotype was picked up many times. The gene calls are TRBV2 and TRBJ2-1, with 7 bases that match TRBD2. The CDR3 is 17 residues long. Germline V gene data show CDR1 as SNHLY and CDR2 as FYNNEI. V shed 7 bases and J 0 bases; nucleotides not matched to a gene: 12. CDR3 bases: TGTGCCAGCAAGGGCCCGCTAGCGGACCACTCCTACAATGAGCAGTTCTTC. This codes for CASKGPLADHSYNEQFF.

V gene TRBV12-3 or TRBV12-4 combines with J gene TRBJ1-5; possibly TRBD1 for D (6 bases). V was trimmed by 8 bases and J by 0 bases, leaving 14 bases between them. This CDR3 contains 15 residues. CDR3 amino acids: CASGTRGGSNQPQHF. The CDR3 DNA sequence: TGTGCCAGCGGTACCAGGGGCGGTAGCAATCAGCCCCAGCATTTT.

The gene calls are TRBV7-2 and TRBJ2-2, with D unresolved. CDR1 and CDR2 (germline): SGHTA, FQGNSA. The CDR3 runs to 14 residues. The V end was cut by 5 bases, the J end by 4 bases, with 11 bases between. The CDR3 is CASSTMRSTGELFF. For the CDR3, the DNA is TGTGCCAGCAGCACCATGCGGAGCACCGGGGAGCTGTTTTTT.

This clonotype was recorded many times. The chain links TRBV6-2 or TRBV6-3 to TRBJ1-5; 7 nucleotides line up with TRBD1. This CDR3 is built from 13 residues. Germline lookup yields CDR1 MNHEY and CDR2 SVGEGT. Unmatched junction bases numbered 6, after V lost 7 bases and J lost 6 bases. The CDR3 here is CASNDRVSQPQHF. CDR3 DNA sequence: TGTGCCAGCAATGACAGGGTTAGTCAGCCCCAGCATTTT.

This clonotype has at least ten counts. The chain recombines TRBV7-9 with TRBJ1-6; 7 bases fit TRBD1. The germline gives CDR1 SEHNR, CDR2 FQNEAQ (reference sequence). Unmatched junction bases numbered 4, after V lost 5 bases and J lost 6 bases. The CDR3 is made up of 14 amino acids. CDR3: CASSAAGGNSPLHF. The CDR3 DNA reads as TGTGCCAGCAGCGCCGCAGGGGGTAATTCACCCCTCCACTTT.